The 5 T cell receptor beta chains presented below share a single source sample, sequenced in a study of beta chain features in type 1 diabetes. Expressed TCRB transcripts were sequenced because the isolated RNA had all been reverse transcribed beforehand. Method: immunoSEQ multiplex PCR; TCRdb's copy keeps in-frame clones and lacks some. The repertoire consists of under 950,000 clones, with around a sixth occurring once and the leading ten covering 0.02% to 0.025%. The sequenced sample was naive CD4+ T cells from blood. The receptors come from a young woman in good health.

CDR3 amino acids: CASSSRAIVPDTQYF. As DNA, the CDR3 is TGTGCCAGCAGCTCGAGAGCCATAGTGCCAGATACGCAGTATTTT. This sequence joins TRBV7-9 and TRBJ2-3; D is undetermined. This CDR3 comprises 15 residues. The germline V gene has CDR1 SEHNR and CDR2 FQNEAQ (reference sequence). V shed 4 bases and J shed 4 bases, with 15 bases lying between them.

CDR3 sequence reads: CASSVRQGNYGYTF. CDR3 DNA: TGTGCCAGCAGTGTTCGACAGGGAAACTATGGCTACACCTTC. The J gene is TRBJ1-2, the V gene TRBV6-5, with TRBD1 matching over 7 bases. Losses at the gene ends were 5 bases for V and 2 bases for J; bases not matched to a gene: 5. The germline V gene has CDR1 MNHEY and CDR2 SVGAGI. This CDR3 comprises 14 residues.

CDR3 bases: TGTGCCAGCAGCCCCTTCCACAATGAGCAGTTCTTC. It translates to CASSPFHNEQFF. V is TRBV7-2 and J is TRBJ2-1; D is undetermined. Looked up from germline, CDR1 is SGHTA and CDR2 is FQGNSA. The CDR3 has 12 amino acids. Trimming left V 5 bases short and J 5 bases short, with 7 bases between.

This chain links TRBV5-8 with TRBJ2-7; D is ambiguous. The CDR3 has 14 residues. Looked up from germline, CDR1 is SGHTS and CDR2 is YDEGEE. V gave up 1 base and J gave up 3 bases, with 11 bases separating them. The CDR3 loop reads CASSLTPTHYEQYF. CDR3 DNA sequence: TGTGCCAGCAGCTTGACGCCTACGCACTACGAGCAGTACTTC.

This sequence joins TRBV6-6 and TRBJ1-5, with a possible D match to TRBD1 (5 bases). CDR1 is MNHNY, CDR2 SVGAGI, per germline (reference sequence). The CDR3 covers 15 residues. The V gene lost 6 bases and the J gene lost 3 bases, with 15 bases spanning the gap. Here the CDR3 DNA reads TGTGCCAGCAGCCAAGGGACCGTTCTCAATCAGCCCCAGCATTTT. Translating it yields CASSQGTVLNQPQHF.